This T cell receptor beta chain was identified in a study of blood T cells in healthy people across ages. Study-level results: When one million T cells were used, diversity estimates were thought to be underestimates. Possibly confounding the expanded clonotype changes was the fact that donor CMV status was unknown.

Notes on this clonotype: Its antigen remains unidentified.

This CDR3 comprises 12 residues. V shed 3 bases and J shed 9 bases, with 9 bases lying between them. The second PCR ran roughly 6 to 12 cycles with a sample-barcoded 5' primer and J-beta primers. Tags on each cDNA molecule came from a template-switch adaptor with 12 random nucleotides. In TCRdb, the 5' RACE reads were re-called with MiXCR into one record per CDR3 protein. The sample has roughly 2 million distinct CDR3 sequences, around half seen once; the top ten hold roughly 2%. The chain is built from TRBV12-3 or TRBV12-4 and TRBJ2-1; D unresolved. The sample consisted of blood. This receptor was taken from a woman between 35 and 50 years old in good health. For the CDR3, the DNA is TGTGCCAGCAGTTTTGAAAGATGTGAGCAGTTCTTC. This encodes CASSFERCEQFF.